Only a few counts were recorded for the clone carrying this T cell receptor beta chain. The target antigen is unknown. The data are from a study of shared clonotypes between healthy human individuals. Study at large: Used for every donor were three CD4 naive, three CD4 memory, two CD8 naive and one CD8 memory plate.

Donors comprised only Caucasian adults living in Nashville, Tennessee. Study-wide results and caveats: Though the depth was large, rarefaction showed that sorted-subset sequencing was incomplete. Tissue TCR repertoires likely differ from these blood-only repertoires.

The data were produced by immunoSEQ multiplex PCR, yet TCRdb's version contains in-frame clones alone and is incomplete. In the table there are about 300,000 clones, 74% of which are singletons. The sequencing sample was made of memory CD4+ T cells sorted from blood. The subset is: CD45RA-negative fraction. This sequence originates from a man in his thirties or forties in good health.

CDR3 amino acids: CASSTTRSPEVKLFF. The CDR3 coding sequence is TGTGCCAGCAGCACCACCCGGAGCCCAGAAGTGAAACTGTTTTTT. V gene TRBV28 combines with J gene TRBJ1-4; D is ambiguous. The CDR3 is 15 residues long. Deletions cut 6 bases from V and 11 bases from J, with 22 bases between. In germline, CDR1 is MDHEN, CDR2 SYDVKM.